These 17 T cell receptor beta chains came from one sample sequenced in a study of PD-1 blockade in classical Hodgkin lymphoma. There was relapse after autologous stem cell transplantation in every patient, and there was variation in brentuximab vedotin exposure. Libraries were prepared by immunoSEQ multiplex PCR; TCRdb keeps only in-frame clonotypes and omits some of them. The sample has about 86,000 clones; about 89% are singletons. The material was peripheral blood mononuclear cells (PBMCs), obtained at baseline. The receptors derive from a human donor with classical Hodgkin lymphoma.

This rearrangement joins TRBV30 to TRBJ1-2; tentative D call: TRBD1 (6 bases). This CDR3 comprises 14 residues. Trimming left V 5 bases short and J 1 base short, with 14 bases between. Germline loops: CDR1 GTSNPN, CDR2 SVGIG (reference sequence). For the CDR3, the DNA is TGTGCCTGGGCCCCACAGGGTATTAACTATGGCTACACCTTC. It specifies CAWAPQGINYGYTF.

The V and J genes are TRBV5-4 and TRBJ2-2; 10 bases match TRBD1. The V gene's germline CDR1 is SGHNT and CDR2 YYREEE (reference sequence). The CDR3 covers 17 residues. With V trimmed by 3 bases and J by 5 bases, 10 bases remained unmatched. In nucleotides, the CDR3 is TGTGCCAGCAGCTATCGGATCCGACAGGGGGCGACCGGGGAGCTGTTTTTT. The encoded protein is CASSYRIRQGATGELFF.

This clone has a single count. The chain recombines TRBV11-2 with TRBJ2-1; D unclear. Between the trimmed V and J ends, which lost 5 bases and 9 bases, there was a span of 8 bases. The V gene's germline CDR1 is SGHAT and CDR2 FQNNGV. CDR3 length: 11 amino acids. The CDR3 here is CASSRMGEQFF. CDR3 nucleotides: TGTGCCAGCAGCCGCATGGGTGAGCAGTTCTTC.

This clone was seen only once. The chain links TRBV6-1 to TRBJ2-3, with TRBD1 identical over 7 bases. The ends lost 4 bases at V and 0 bases at J; junction bases unmatched: 10. This CDR3 is built from 17 residues. Germline assignment: CDR1 MNHNS and CDR2 SASEGT. The CDR3 DNA is TGTGCCAGCAGTGCCGGACAGGCCGGAACTAGCACAGATACGCAGTATTTT. Amino acid sequence: CASSAGQAGTSTDTQYF.

The chain combines TRBV5-6 with TRBJ2-7, with a weak D call TRBD1 (6 bases). Germline values: CDR1 SGHDT, CDR2 YYEEEE. The CDR3 totals 14 residues. Trimming pared 3 bases from V and 0 bases from J, leaving 10 bases between. For the CDR3, the DNA is TGTGCCAGCAGCTCTACGGACAGCTCCTACGAGCAGTACTTC. Protein sequence: CASSSTDSSYEQYF.

The chain combines TRBV30 with TRBJ2-7; D is unclear. Trimming pared 4 bases from V and 5 bases from J, leaving 12 bases between. This CDR3 region has 12 residues. The germline gives CDR1 GTSNPN, CDR2 SVGIG (reference sequence). CDR3 sequence: CAWNIGPNEQYF. The CDR3 nucleotides are TGTGCCTGGAATATAGGCCCCAACGAGCAGTACTTC.

The chain employs TRBV16 and TRBJ2-5; 7 bases are shared with TRBD2. The V gene's germline CDR1 is KGHSY and CDR2 FQNENV. The trim removed 1 base at V and 5 bases at J, leaving 7 bases unmatched. The CDR3 loop spans 15 amino acids. CDR3 in amino acids: CASSQLAGEEETQYF. The CDR3 DNA sequence: TGTGCCAGCAGCCAATTGGCGGGAGAGGAGGAGACCCAGTACTTC. The whole variable domain, remainder taken from reference TRBV16 and TRBJ2-5, is GEEVAQTPKHLVRGEGQKAKLYCAPIKGHSYVFWYQQVLKNEFKFLISFQNENVFDETGMPKERFSAKCLPNSPCSLEIQATKLEDSAVYFCASSQLAGEEETQYFGPGTRLLVL.

J is TRBJ1-2 and V is TRBV19, with D unresolved. Trimming shortened V by 2 bases and J by 4 bases, and 11 bases separated the two germline ends. This CDR3 is 14 amino acids long. Germline V gives CDR1 LNHDA, CDR2 SQIVND (reference sequence). The CDR3 reads CASSIRVSGYGYTF. The CDR3 DNA is TGTGCCAGTAGTATAAGGGTTTCCGGCTATGGCTACACCTTC.

V and J are TRBV11-3 and TRBJ1-3; no reliable D call. V was cut by 4 bases and J by 0 bases, with 7 bases left in between. Germline-derived CDR1 and CDR2 are SGHNT and YENEEA. The CDR3 has 14 residues. CDR3: CASSYSDSGNTIYF. In DNA form, the CDR3 reads TGTGCCAGCAGCTACAGCGACTCTGGAAACACCATATATTTT.

This clone was observed at least ten times. The genes are TRBV4-2 and TRBJ1-4; 11 bases fit TRBD1. Trimming at V came to 6 bases and at J to 7 bases, leaving 10 bases not matched to a gene. The germline CDR1 and CDR2 sequences are LGHNA and YNFKEQ. This CDR3 has 16 residues. Here the CDR3 reads CASSADRGRLSEKLFF. CDR3 nucleotides: TGTGCCAGCAGTGCGGACAGGGGGCGCCTGAGTGAAAAACTGTTTTTT.

The chain joins TRBV9 to TRBJ2-1, with a tentative D call TRBD2 (6 bases). The germline CDR1 and CDR2 sequences are SGDLS and YYNGEE. With 1 base removed from V and 6 bases from J, the gap between germline ends came to 14 bases. This CDR3 spans 15 amino acids. This CDR3 reads CASSVSDGSFNEQFF. The CDR3 DNA is TGTGCCAGCAGCGTATCGGACGGGAGTTTCAATGAGCAGTTCTTC.

With regard to this clone: The junction shows a germline mismatch at one end, possibly a read error. The J gene is TRBJ1-2, the V gene TRBV11-2; D gene unclear. Germline CDR1 and CDR2: SGHAT and FQNNGV. The CDR3 is made up of 14 amino acids. CDR3: CASTLTRTNYGYTF. The CDR3 nucleotides read TGTGCCAGCACCTTAACACGGACTAACTATGGCTACACCTTC. The entire variable domain, with the rest obtained from reference TRBV11-2 and TRBJ1-2, is as follows: EAGVAQSPRYKIIEKRQSVAFWCNPISGHATLYWYQQILGQGPKLLIQFQNNGVVDDSQLPKDRFSAERLKGVDSTLKIQPAKLEDSAVYLCASTLTRTNYGYTFGSGTRLTVV.

This clone was detected only a few times. This chain connects TRBV7-6 to TRBJ2-5; TRBD2 matches 7 bases. Germline CDR1 and CDR2: SGHVS and FNYEAQ. CDR3 size: 14 residues. J gave up 2 bases and V 5 bases, and 5 bases lay outside the gene matches. The CDR3, as DNA: TGTGCCAGCAGCGAACTAGCGTTACAAGAGACCCAGTACTTC. Translation: CASSELALQETQYF.

The genes are TRBV6-1 and TRBJ2-6; D perhaps matches TRBD1 (6 bases). From germline, CDR1 is MNHNS and CDR2 SASEGT. V lost 6 bases and J 4 bases, leaving 13 bases between the germline ends. The CDR3 covers 15 residues. The CDR3 DNA sequence: TGTGCCAGCAGACCACAGGGCTCCGGGGCCAACGTCCTGACTTTC. It specifies CASRPQGSGANVLTF.

The V and J genes are TRBV10-3 and TRBJ1-2; no definite D call. V was clipped by 7 bases and J by 6 bases, with 15 bases between them. This CDR3 region has 13 residues. Germline V gene data show CDR1 as ENHRY and CDR2 as SYGVKD. CDR3 loop: CAITEPDVNGYTF. DNA for the CDR3: TGTGCCATCACAGAACCGGACGTAAATGGCTACACCTTC.

The chain combines TRBV30 with TRBJ2-3; D call uncertain. Looked up from germline, CDR1 is GTSNPN and CDR2 is SVGIG (reference sequence). CDR3 size: 14 residues. Trimming removed 4 bases from V and 2 bases from J, with 13 bases in between. The CDR3 sequence is CAWMQPSSTDTQYF. The DNA of the CDR3 is TGTGCCTGGATGCAACCGAGTTCCACAGATACGCAGTATTTT.

The V call is TRBV29-1, the J call TRBJ1-1; D is perhaps TRBD1 (6 bases). The CDR3 is 14 residues long. Between the trimmed V and J ends, which lost 1 base and 1 base, there was a span of 10 bases. Germline V gene sequence: CDR1 SQVTM, CDR2 ANQGSEA. The CDR3: CSVEVTQGNTEAFF. The CDR3 nucleotides are TGCAGCGTTGAAGTCACACAGGGGAACACTGAAGCTTTCTTT.